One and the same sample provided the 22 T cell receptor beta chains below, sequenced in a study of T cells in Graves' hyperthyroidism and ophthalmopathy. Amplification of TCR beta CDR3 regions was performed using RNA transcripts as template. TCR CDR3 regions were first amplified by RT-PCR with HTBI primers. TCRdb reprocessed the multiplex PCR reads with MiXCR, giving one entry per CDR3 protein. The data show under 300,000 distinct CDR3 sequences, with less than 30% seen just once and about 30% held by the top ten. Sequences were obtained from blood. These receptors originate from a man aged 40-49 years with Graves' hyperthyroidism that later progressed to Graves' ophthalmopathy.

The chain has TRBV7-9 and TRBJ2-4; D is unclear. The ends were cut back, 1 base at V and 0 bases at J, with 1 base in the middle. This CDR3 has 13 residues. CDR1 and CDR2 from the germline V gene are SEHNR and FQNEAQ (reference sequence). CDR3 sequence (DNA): TGTGCCAGCAGCTTAGTAGCCAAAAACATTCAGTACTTC. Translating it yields CASSLVAKNIQYF.

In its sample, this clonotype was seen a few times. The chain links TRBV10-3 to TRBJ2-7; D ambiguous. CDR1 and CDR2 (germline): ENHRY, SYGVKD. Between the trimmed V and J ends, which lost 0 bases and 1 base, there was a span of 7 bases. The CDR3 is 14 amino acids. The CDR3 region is CAISESSKSYEQYF. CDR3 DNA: TGTGCCATCAGTGAGTCTAGTAAATCCTACGAGCAGTACTTC.

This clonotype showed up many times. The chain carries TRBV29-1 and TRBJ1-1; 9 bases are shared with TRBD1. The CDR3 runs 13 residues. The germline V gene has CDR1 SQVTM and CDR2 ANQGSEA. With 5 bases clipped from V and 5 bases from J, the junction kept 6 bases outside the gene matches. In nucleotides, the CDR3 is TGCAGCGTTTACAGGGGGCGCGGGACTGAAGCTTTCTTT. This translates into CSVYRGRGTEAFF. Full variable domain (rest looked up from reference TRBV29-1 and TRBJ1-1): SAVISQKPSRDICQRGTSLTIQCQVDSQVTMMFWYRQQPGQSLTLIATANQGSEATYESGFVIDKFPISRPNLTFSTLTVSNMSPEDSSIYLCSVYRGRGTEAFFGQGTRLTVV.

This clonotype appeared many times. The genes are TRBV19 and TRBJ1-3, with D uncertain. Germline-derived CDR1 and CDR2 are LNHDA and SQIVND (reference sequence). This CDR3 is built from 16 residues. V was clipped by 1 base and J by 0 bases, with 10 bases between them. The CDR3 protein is CASSIASGSSGNTIYF. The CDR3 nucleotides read TGTGCCAGTAGTATAGCCTCCGGGAGCTCTGGAAACACCATATATTTT.

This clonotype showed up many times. CDR3 region: CSAMGTVDAGELFF. The DNA of the CDR3 is TGCAGTGCGATGGGGACAGTGGACGCCGGGGAGCTGTTTTTT. The V call is TRBV20-1, the J call TRBJ2-2; 7 nucleotides line up with TRBD1. The germline gives CDR1 DFQATT, CDR2 SNEGSKA (reference sequence). After removal of 6 bases from V and 6 bases from J, the junction contained 10 bases not matched to a gene. The CDR3 extends over 14 amino acids.

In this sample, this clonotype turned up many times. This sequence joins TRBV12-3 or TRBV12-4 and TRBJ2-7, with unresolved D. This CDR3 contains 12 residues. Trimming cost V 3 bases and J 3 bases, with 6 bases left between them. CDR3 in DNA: TGTGCCAGCAGTTTTGATCGCTACGAGCAGTACTTC. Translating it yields CASSFDRYEQYF.

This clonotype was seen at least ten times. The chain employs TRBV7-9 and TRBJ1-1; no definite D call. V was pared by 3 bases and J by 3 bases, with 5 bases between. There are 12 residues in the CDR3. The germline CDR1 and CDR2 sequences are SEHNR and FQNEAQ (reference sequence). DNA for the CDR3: TGTGCCAGCAGCTTTACAGACACTGAAGCTTTCTTT. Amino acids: CASSFTDTEAFF.

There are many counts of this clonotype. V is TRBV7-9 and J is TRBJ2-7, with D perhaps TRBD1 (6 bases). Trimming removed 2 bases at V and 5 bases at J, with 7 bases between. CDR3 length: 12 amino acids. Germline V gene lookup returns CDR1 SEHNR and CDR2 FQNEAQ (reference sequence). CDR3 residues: CASSLYRDEQYF. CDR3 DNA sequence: TGTGCCAGCAGCTTATACAGGGACGAGCAGTACTTC. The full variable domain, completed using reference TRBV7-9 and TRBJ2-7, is DTGVSQNPRHKITKRGQNVTFRCDPISEHNRLYWYRQTLGQGPEFLTYFQNEAQLEKSRLLSDRFSAERPKGSFSTLEIQRTEQGDSAMYLCASSLYRDEQYFGPGTRLTVT.

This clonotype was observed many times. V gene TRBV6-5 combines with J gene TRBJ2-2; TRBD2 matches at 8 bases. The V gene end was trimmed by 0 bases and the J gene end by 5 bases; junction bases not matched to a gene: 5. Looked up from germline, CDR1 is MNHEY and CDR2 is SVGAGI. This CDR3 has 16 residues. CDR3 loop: CASSYSWVAGTGELFF. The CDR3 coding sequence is TGTGCCAGCAGTTACTCGTGGGTAGCGGGAACCGGGGAGCTGTTTTTT.

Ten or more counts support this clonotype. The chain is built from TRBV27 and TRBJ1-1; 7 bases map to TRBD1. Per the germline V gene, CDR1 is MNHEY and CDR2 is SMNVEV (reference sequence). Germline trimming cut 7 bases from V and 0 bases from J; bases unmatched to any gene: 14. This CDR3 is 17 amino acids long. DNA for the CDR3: TGTGCCAGCACATATAGTAAGGGGGCTAGCATGAACACTGAAGCTTTCTTT. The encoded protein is CASTYSKGASMNTEAFF.

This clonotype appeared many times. CDR3 in amino acids: CASRREQGLGSNQPQHF. The CDR3, as DNA: TGTGCCAGCAGGAGAGAACAGGGGTTGGGAAGCAATCAGCCCCAGCATTTT. The rearrangement links TRBV12-3 or TRBV12-4 to TRBJ1-5; 7 bases map to TRBD1. Germline trimming cut 6 bases from V and 1 base from J; bases unmatched to any gene: 12. The CDR3 loop spans 17 amino acids.

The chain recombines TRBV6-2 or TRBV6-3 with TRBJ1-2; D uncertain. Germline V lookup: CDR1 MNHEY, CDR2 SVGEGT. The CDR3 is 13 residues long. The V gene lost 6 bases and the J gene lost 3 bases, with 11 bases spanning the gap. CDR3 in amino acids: CASRTVAHYGYTF. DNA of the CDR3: TGTGCCAGCAGGACGGTAGCCCACTATGGCTACACCTTC.

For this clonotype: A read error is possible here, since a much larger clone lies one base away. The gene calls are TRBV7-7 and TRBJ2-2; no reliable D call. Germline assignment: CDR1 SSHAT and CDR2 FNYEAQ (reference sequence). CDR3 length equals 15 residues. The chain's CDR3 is CASSLGGFTTGELFF. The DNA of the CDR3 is TGTGCTAGCAGCTTAGGTGGTTTTACCACCGGGGAGCTGTTTTTT.

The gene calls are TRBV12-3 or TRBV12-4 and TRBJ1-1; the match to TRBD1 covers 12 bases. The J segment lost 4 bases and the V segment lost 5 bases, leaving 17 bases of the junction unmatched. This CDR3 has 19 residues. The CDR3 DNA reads TGTGCCAGCAGTCTACCGCCTTGGGACAGGGGGCGCGTGACCACTGAAGCTTTCTTT. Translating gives CASSLPPWDRGRVTTEAFF.

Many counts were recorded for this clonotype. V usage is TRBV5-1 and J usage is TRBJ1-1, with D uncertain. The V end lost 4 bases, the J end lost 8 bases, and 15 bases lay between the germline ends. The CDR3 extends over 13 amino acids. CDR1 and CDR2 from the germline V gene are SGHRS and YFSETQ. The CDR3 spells CASSVYEGREAFF. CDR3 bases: TGCGCCAGCAGCGTCTATGAAGGACGGGAAGCTTTCTTT.

CDR3 protein: CASSHWTGELFF. CDR3 DNA: TGTGCCAGCAGCCATTGGACCGGGGAGCTGTTTTTT. The J gene is TRBJ2-2, the V gene TRBV3-1, with D hard to call. V lost 3 bases and J lost 5, with 4 bases in between. The CDR3 sequence is 12 residues long. Germline V gene data show CDR1 as LGHDT and CDR2 as YNNKEL (reference sequence).

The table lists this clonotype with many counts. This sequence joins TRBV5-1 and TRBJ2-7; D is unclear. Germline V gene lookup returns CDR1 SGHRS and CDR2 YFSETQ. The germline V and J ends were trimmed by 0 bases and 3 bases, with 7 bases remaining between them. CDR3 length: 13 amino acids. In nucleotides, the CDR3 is TGCGCCAGCAGCTTGGGGGCGGTCTACGAGCAGTACTTC. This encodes CASSLGAVYEQYF.

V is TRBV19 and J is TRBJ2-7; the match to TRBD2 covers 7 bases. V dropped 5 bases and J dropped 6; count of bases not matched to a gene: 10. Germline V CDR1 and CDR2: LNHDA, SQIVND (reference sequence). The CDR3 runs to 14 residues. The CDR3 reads CASSFAGDIREQYF. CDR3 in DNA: TGTGCCAGTAGTTTTGCGGGAGATATCCGCGAGCAGTACTTC.

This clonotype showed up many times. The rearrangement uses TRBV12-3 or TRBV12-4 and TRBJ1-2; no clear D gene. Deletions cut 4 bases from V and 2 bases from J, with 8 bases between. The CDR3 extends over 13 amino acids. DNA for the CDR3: TGTGCCAGCAGTTCTCCTATGAACTATGGCTACACCTTC. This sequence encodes CASSSPMNYGYTF.

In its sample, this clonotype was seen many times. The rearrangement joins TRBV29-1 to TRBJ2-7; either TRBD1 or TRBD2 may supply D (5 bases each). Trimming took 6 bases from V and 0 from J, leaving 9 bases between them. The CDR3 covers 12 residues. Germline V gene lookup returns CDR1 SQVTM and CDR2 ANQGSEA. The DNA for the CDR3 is TGCAGCGTCCGGGACGGCTCCTACGAGCAGTACTTC. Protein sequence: CSVRDGSYEQYF.

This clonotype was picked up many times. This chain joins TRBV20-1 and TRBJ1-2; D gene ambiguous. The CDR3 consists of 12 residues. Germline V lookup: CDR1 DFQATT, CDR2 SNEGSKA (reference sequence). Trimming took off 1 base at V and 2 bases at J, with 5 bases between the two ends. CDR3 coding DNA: TGCAGTGCTAGAGGCGGGAACTATGGCTACACCTTC. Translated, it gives CSARGGNYGYTF.

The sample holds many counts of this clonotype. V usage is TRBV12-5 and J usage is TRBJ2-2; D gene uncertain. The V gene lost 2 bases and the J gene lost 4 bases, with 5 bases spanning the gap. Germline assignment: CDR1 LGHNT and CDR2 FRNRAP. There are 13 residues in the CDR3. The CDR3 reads CASGLLFTGELFF. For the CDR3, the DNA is TGTGCTAGTGGTTTGTTGTTCACCGGGGAGCTGTTTTTT. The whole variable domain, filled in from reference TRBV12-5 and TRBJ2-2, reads DARVTQTPRHKVTEMGQEVTMRCQPILGHNTVFWYRQTMMQGLELLAYFRNRAPLDDSGMPKDRFSAEMPDATLATLKIQPSEPRDSAVYFCASGLLFTGELFFGEGSRLTVL.